These 27 T cell receptor beta chains were all obtained from the same sample, sequenced in a study of vaccination and CD4 T cells after COVID-19. Described treatment: approximately nine-day PBMC culture with coronavirus spike peptide pools or control peptides (ViraFEST assay). Sequencing of DNA taken from cultured CD4+ T cells relied on the Oncomine TCR Beta short-read assay. A single record per CDR3 protein comes from TCRdb applying MiXCR to the PCR reads. The table includes approximately 4,400 distinct CDR3 sequences, roughly a third detected once. Antigens of these TCRs are unknown. The material was CD4+ T cells from blood, cultured in vitro, obtained after SARS-CoV-2 vaccination. The receptors originated from a human donor who had recovered from COVID-19.

The gene calls are TRBV7-6 and TRBJ1-2, with D perhaps matching TRBD1 (6 bases). The length of the CDR3 is 15 residues. Trimming stripped 5 bases from V and 0 bases from J, with 13 bases between. The germline V gene has CDR1 SGHVS and CDR2 FNYEAQ. CDR3 region: CASSVTAGANYGYTF. The CDR3 bases are TGTGCCAGCAGCGTTACGGCAGGGGCTAACTATGGCTACACCTTC.

This chain joins TRBV19 and TRBJ1-1; D gene unclear. This CDR3 has 13 residues. The germline V gene encodes CDR1 LNHDA and CDR2 SQIVND (reference sequence). Between the trimmed V and J ends, which lost 4 bases and 3 bases, there was a span of 9 bases. CDR3 sequence (DNA): TGTGCCAGTAGTACGACTCATGACACTGAAGCTTTCTTT. Residues: CASSTTHDTEAFF.

This chain connects TRBV6-1 to TRBJ2-5; D might be TRBD2 (7 bases). Germline CDR1 and CDR2: MNHNS and SASEGT. The CDR3 is made up of 15 amino acids. The V end was cut by 3 bases, the J end by 5 bases, with 16 bases between. The CDR3 loop reads CASSDKGRGDETQYF. DNA of the CDR3: TGTGCCAGCAGTGATAAGGGGAGGGGGGATGAGACCCAGTACTTC.

The chain carries TRBV7-2 and TRBJ2-1; D perhaps matches TRBD1 (6 bases). Germline lookup yields CDR1 SGHTA and CDR2 FQGNSA. Trimming took off 5 bases at V and 9 bases at J, with 11 bases between the two ends. This CDR3 has 12 residues. Here the CDR3 DNA reads TGTGCCAGCAGCGGCAGGGGTGTTGAGCAGTTCTTC. It yields the protein CASSGRGVEQFF.

The CDR3 DNA sequence: TGTGCCAGCAGCTTAGAGGGGACTAGCGGGAGTTATGAGCAGTTCTTC. Residues: CASSLEGTSGSYEQFF. V gene TRBV7-2 combines with J gene TRBJ2-1, with 14 bases identical to TRBD2. V dropped 1 base and J dropped 8; count of bases not matched to a gene: 4. The V gene's germline CDR1 is SGHTA and CDR2 FQGNSA. The CDR3 has 16 amino acids.

This clonotype counts as large. This chain joins TRBV27 and TRBJ2-2; 7 nucleotides align to TRBD1. The germline CDR1 and CDR2 sequences are MNHEY and SMNVEV (reference sequence). The length of the CDR3 is 15 residues. With V trimmed by 4 bases and J by 3 bases, 5 bases remained unmatched. This CDR3 reads CASSSGDRDTGELFF. For the CDR3, the DNA is TGTGCCAGCAGTTCCGGAGACAGGGACACCGGGGAGCTGTTTTTT.

The rearrangement links TRBV21-1 to TRBJ2-2; TRBD2, the table's D call, was not compared with the DNA. TRBV21-1 is marked as a pseudogene. There are 16 residues in the CDR3. CDR3 nucleotides: TGTGCCAGCAGCATAGGGAGCGGGTTGAACACCGGGGAGCTGTTTTTT. Encoded protein: CASSIGSGLNTGELFF.

The chain carries TRBV6-2 or TRBV6-3 and TRBJ2-1, with D maybe TRBD2 (6 bases). The CDR3 runs 16 residues. The germline V gene has CDR1 MNHEY and CDR2 SVGEGT. Trimming shortened V by 6 bases and J by 1 base, and 16 bases separated the two germline ends. The CDR3 DNA reads TGTGCCAGCAGCCTGCCGGACTATCGGTCCTACAATGAGCAGTTCTTC. This translates into CASSLPDYRSYNEQFF.

This sequence joins TRBV5-8 and TRBJ2-1; D is undetermined. V was pared by 4 bases and J by 4 bases, with 3 bases between. Germline V CDR1 and CDR2: SGHTS, YDEGEE. CDR3 length: 11 residues. The CDR3 here is CASSLYNEQFF. Here the CDR3 DNA reads TGTGCCAGCAGCCTTTACAATGAGCAGTTCTTC. Supplemented by reference TRBV5-8 and TRBJ2-1, the full variable domain reads EAGVTQSPTHLIKTRGQQATLRCSPISGHTSVYWYQQALGLGLQFLLWYDEGEERNRGNFPPRFSGRQFPNYSSELNVNALELEDSALYLCASSLYNEQFFGPGTRLTVL.

By share of the sample, this clonotype is large. This chain uses TRBV5-1 with TRBJ2-5; no clear D gene. Germline CDR1 is SGHRS and CDR2 is YFSETQ. The V end was cut by 4 bases, the J end by 1 base, with 14 bases between. This CDR3 comprises 15 residues. CDR3 sequence (DNA): TGCGCCAGCAGCCGGTTCGCTCAGGTCCAAGAGACCCAGTACTTC. Protein product: CASSRFAQVQETQYF.

This chain joins TRBV20-1 and TRBJ1-2; D remains ambiguous. Germline V gene lookup returns CDR1 DFQATT and CDR2 SNEGSKA (reference sequence). The CDR3 sequence is 14 residues long. V lost 4 bases and J 3 bases, leaving 15 bases between the germline ends. Written as DNA, the CDR3 is TGCAGTGCTATCCCCCGGTACAGAGACTATGGCTACACCTTC. Translating gives CSAIPRYRDYGYTF.

The rearrangement uses TRBV20-1 and TRBJ2-3; D uncertain. V was pared by 0 bases and J by 0 bases, with 10 bases between. The CDR3 length is 15 residues. Looked up from germline, CDR1 is DFQATT and CDR2 is SNEGSKA (reference sequence). In DNA form, the CDR3 reads TGCAGTGCTAGAGATAGCAGAACTAGCACAGATACGCAGTATTTT. Translation: CSARDSRTSTDTQYF.

This chain links TRBV5-1 with TRBJ2-7, with TRBD2 matching 8 bases. CDR1 and CDR2 (germline): SGHRS, YFSETQ. This CDR3 comprises 15 residues. The junction had 9 bases not matched to a gene; V was cut back by 4 bases and J by 3 bases. The CDR3 nucleotides read TGCGCCAGCAGCCAGATTCGCGGGGGGATCTACGAGCAGTACTTC. It encodes CASSQIRGGIYEQYF.

The V and J genes are TRBV7-2 and TRBJ2-3; unclear D gene. V lost 5 bases, J lost 8 bases, and 20 bases lay in between. The CDR3 sequence is 15 residues long. Germline-derived CDR1 and CDR2 are SGHTA and FQGNSA. CDR3 residues: CASSPQGGSRFTQYF. As DNA, the CDR3 is TGTGCCAGCAGCCCTCAAGGTGGTAGCAGATTTACGCAGTATTTT.

CDR3 DNA: TGTGCCAGCAGTTTAACATGGGAATCCTACGAGCAGTACTTC. This sequence encodes CASSLTWESYEQYF. The chain links TRBV28 to TRBJ2-7; D remains ambiguous. Germline V gene sequence: CDR1 MDHEN, CDR2 SYDVKM. There are 14 residues in the CDR3. Trimming cost V 2 bases and J 1 base, with 9 bases left between them.

The rearrangement links TRBV2 to TRBJ2-7; possibly TRBD1 or TRBD2 for D (5 bases each). Trimming pared 8 bases from V and 2 bases from J, leaving 19 bases between. CDR1 and CDR2 from the germline V gene are SNHLY and FYNNEI. This CDR3 spans 15 amino acids. This CDR3 reads CASSQGAQSAYEQYF. In DNA form, the CDR3 reads TGTGCCAGCTCCCAGGGAGCGCAAAGTGCCTACGAGCAGTACTTC.

The rearrangement joins TRBV7-9 to TRBJ1-4; D might be TRBD1 (5 bases). Trimming removed 1 base at V and 4 bases at J, with 10 bases between. The CDR3 is made up of 15 amino acids. Germline V gene sequence: CDR1 SEHNR, CDR2 FQNEAQ (reference sequence). CDR3 DNA: TGTGCCAGCAGCTTAGGGGGGACGAGTAATGAAAAACTGTTTTTT. This translates into CASSLGGTSNEKLFF.

This chain connects TRBV18 to TRBJ2-7, with D perhaps TRBD1 (6 bases). This CDR3 spans 16 amino acids. V was shortened by 2 bases and J by 3 bases, with 17 bases between the two germline ends. Germline V gives CDR1 KGHSH, CDR2 LQKENI. The CDR3 reads CASSPSLDKTGYEQYF. The CDR3 region has the DNA TGTGCCAGCTCACCAAGCCTTGACAAGACAGGCTACGAGCAGTACTTC.

This clonotype is medium-sized. The genes are TRBV20-1 and TRBJ1-5, with 8 bases matching TRBD1. The CDR3 sequence is 14 residues long. Trimming removed 2 bases from V and 11 bases from J; junction bases left unmatched: 11. CDR1 and CDR2 (germline): DFQATT, SNEGSKA (reference sequence). In nucleotides, the CDR3 is TGCAGTGCTAGACCTGGACAGGGTCAACAAGCCCAGCATTTT. Translated: CSARPGQGQQAQHF.

Only a few counts were recorded for this clonotype. V is TRBV2 and J is TRBJ1-1; D is unclear. Germline V gene sequence: CDR1 SNHLY, CDR2 FYNNEI. CDR3 length equals 14 residues. The germline V and J ends were trimmed by 7 bases and 4 bases, with 16 bases remaining between them. Written as DNA, the CDR3 is TGTGCCAGCACCTTCATTGGAGCGGGCACTGAAGCTTTCTTT. Translated: CASTFIGAGTEAFF. Complete variable domain (other parts from reference TRBV2 and TRBJ1-1): EPEVTQTPSHQVTQMGQEVILRCVPISNHLYFYWYRQILGQKVEFLVSFYNNEISEKSEIFDDQFSVERPDGSNFTLKIRSTKLEDSAMYFCASTFIGAGTEAFFGQGTRLTVV.

The chain combines TRBV2 with TRBJ2-1; D may be TRBD1 (5 bases). This CDR3 region has 16 residues. The V end was cut by 7 bases, the J end by 0 bases, with 16 bases between. Germline-derived CDR1 and CDR2 are SNHLY and FYNNEI. This CDR3 reads CASIEDKGPSYNEQFF. DNA for the CDR3: TGTGCCAGCATAGAAGACAAGGGGCCCTCCTACAATGAGCAGTTCTTC.

This sequence joins TRBV4-1 and TRBJ2-1; D is possibly TRBD2 (7 bases). The CDR3 consists of 14 residues. Germline CDR1 MGHRA, CDR2 YSYEKL. Trimming removed 5 bases at V and 15 bases at J, with 23 bases between. Here the CDR3 DNA reads TGCGCCAGCAGCGAAAGAGAGGGGGGGCTGGGTAGGTTCTTC. Protein product: CASSEREGGLGRFF.

In its sample, this clonotype was seen a few times. The chain links TRBV20-1 to TRBJ2-7; 7 bases match TRBD2. The CDR3 has 14 amino acids. In germline, CDR1 is DFQATT, CDR2 SNEGSKA (reference sequence). V dropped 1 base and J dropped 5; count of bases not matched to a gene: 8. CDR3 sequence (DNA): TGCAGTGCTAGAGTAGGACTAGTCACCCACGAGCAGTACTTC. Its protein is CSARVGLVTHEQYF.

The rearrangement uses TRBV19 and TRBJ1-2; TRBD1 matches 9 bases. V lost 2 bases to trimming and J lost 3 bases; unmatched junction nucleotides: 7. The germline V gene has CDR1 LNHDA and CDR2 SQIVND (reference sequence). The CDR3 spans 16 residues. CDR3 in DNA: TGTGCCAGTAGTATAACAGGACAGGGGCCTCACTATGGCTACACCTTC. Encoded protein: CASSITGQGPHYGYTF. Full variable domain (remainder filled in from reference TRBV19 and TRBJ1-2): DGGITQSPKYLFRKEGQNVTLSCEQNLNHDAMYWYRQDPGQGLRLIYYSQIVNDFQKGDIAEGYSVSREKKESFPLTVTSAQKNPTAFYLCASSITGQGPHYGYTFGSGTRLTVV.

This clonotype was picked up a small number of times. The chain is built from TRBV7-9 and TRBJ2-1; TRBD2 matches 13 bases. V shed 0 bases, J shed 8 bases, and the junction held 4 bases outside the gene matches. Germline assignment: CDR1 SEHNR and CDR2 FQNEAQ (reference sequence). The CDR3 has 16 amino acids. CDR3: CASSLASGTSGDEQFF. CDR3 sequence (DNA): TGTGCCAGCAGCTTAGCGAGCGGGACTAGCGGGGATGAGCAGTTCTTC.

This chain connects TRBV7-2 to TRBJ2-3; tentatively, D is TRBD2 (6 bases). The germline gives CDR1 SGHTA, CDR2 FQGNSA. Trimming shortened V by 0 bases and J by 1 base, and 11 bases separated the two germline ends. The length of the CDR3 is 16 residues. CDR3 region: CASSLARDSRTDTQYF. The CDR3, as DNA: TGTGCCAGCAGCTTAGCTCGGGACTCTCGCACAGATACGCAGTATTTT. The full variable domain, rest sourced from reference TRBV7-2 and TRBJ2-3, is GAGVSQSPSNKVTEKGKDVELRCDPISGHTALYWYRQSLGQGLEFLIYFQGNSAPDKSGLPSDRFSAERTGGSVSTLTIQRTQQEDSAVYLCASSLARDSRTDTQYFGPGTRLTVL.

This clonotype was seen more than once but under ten times. The chain combines TRBV2 with TRBJ1-5, with D unresolved. This CDR3 region has 13 residues. From germline, CDR1 is SNHLY and CDR2 FYNNEI. Trimming shortened V by 4 bases and J by 5 bases, and 9 bases separated the two germline ends. CDR3 DNA sequence: TGTGCCAGCAGTGTAGTGGTTTATCAGCCCCAGCATTTT. Translating gives CASSVVVYQPQHF. The entire variable domain, with the rest obtained from reference TRBV2 and TRBJ1-5, is as follows: EPEVTQTPSHQVTQMGQEVILRCVPISNHLYFYWYRQILGQKVEFLVSFYNNEISEKSEIFDDQFSVERPDGSNFTLKIRSTKLEDSAMYFCASSVVVYQPQHFGDGTRLSIL.